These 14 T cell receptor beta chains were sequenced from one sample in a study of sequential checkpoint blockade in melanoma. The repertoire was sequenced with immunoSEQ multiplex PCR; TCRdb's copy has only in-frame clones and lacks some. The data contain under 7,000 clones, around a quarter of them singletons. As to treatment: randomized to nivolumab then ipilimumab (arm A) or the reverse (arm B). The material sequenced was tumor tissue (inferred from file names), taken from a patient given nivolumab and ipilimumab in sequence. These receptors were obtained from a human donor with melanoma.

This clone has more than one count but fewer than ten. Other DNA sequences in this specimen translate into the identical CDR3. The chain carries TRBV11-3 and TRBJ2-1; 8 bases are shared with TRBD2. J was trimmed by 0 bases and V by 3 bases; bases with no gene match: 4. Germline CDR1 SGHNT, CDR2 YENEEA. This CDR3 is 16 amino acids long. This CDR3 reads CASSLGGGTSYNEQFF. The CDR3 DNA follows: TGTGCCAGCAGCTTGGGCGGGGGGACCTCCTACAATGAGCAGTTCTTC.

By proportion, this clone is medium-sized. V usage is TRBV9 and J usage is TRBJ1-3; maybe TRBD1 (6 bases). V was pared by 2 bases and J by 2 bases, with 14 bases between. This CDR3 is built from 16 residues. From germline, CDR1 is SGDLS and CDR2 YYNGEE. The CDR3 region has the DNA TGTGCCAGCAGCGTCGGGGGGCAAGAACCTGGAAACACCATATATTTT. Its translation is CASSVGGQEPGNTIYF.

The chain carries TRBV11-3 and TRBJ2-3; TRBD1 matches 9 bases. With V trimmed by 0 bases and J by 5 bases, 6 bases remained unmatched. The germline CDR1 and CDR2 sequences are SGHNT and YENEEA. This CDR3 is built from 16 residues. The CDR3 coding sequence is TGTGCCAGCAGCTTAGATCTGGACAGGGGTCGAGATACGCAGTATTTT. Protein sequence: CASSLDLDRGRDTQYF. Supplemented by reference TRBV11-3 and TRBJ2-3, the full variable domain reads EAGVVQSPRYKIIEKKQPVAFWCNPISGHNTLYWYLQNLGQGPELLIRYENEEAVDDSQLPKDRFSAERLKGVDSTLKIQPAELGDSAVYLCASSLDLDRGRDTQYFGPGTRLTVL.

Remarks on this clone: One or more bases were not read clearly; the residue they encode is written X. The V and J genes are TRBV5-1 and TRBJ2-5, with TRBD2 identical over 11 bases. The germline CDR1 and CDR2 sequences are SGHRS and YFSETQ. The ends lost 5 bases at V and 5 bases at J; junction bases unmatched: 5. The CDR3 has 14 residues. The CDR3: CASSSGGAXETQYF. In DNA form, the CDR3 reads TGCGCCAGCAGTAGCGGGGGGGCCGRGGAGACCCAGTACTTC.

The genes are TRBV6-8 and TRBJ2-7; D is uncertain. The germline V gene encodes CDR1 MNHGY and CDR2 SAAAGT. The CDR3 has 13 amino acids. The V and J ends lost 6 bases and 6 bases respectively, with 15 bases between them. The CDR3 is CASSPENRPEQYF. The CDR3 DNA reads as TGTGCCAGCAGCCCCGAGAATCGTCCCGAGCAGTACTTC.

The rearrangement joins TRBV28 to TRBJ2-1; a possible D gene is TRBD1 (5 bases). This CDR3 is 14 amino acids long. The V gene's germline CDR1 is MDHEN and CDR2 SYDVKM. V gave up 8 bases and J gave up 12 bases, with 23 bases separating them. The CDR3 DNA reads TGTGCCAGCTGGGCCCACGGAGCAGGGTGGTGGCAGTTCTTC. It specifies CASWAHGAGWWQFF.

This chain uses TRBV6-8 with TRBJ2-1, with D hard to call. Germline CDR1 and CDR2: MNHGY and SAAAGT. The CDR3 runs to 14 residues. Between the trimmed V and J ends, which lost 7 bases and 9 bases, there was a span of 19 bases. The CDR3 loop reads CASKTQERPSEQFF. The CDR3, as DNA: TGTGCCAGCAAAACTCAAGAACGGCCATCTGAGCAGTTCTTC.

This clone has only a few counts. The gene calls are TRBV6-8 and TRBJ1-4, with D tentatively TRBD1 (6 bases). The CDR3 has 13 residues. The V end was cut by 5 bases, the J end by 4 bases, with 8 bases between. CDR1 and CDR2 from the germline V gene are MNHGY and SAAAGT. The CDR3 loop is CASSGQLNEKLFF. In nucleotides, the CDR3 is TGTGCCAGCAGTGGACAGCTTAATGAAAAACTGTTTTTT.

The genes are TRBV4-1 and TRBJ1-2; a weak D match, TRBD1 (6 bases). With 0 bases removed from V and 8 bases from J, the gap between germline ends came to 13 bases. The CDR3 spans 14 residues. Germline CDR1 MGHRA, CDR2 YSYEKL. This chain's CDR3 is CASSQDPGVGGYTF. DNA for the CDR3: TGCGCCAGCAGCCAAGACCCAGGGGTTGGCGGCTACACCTTC.

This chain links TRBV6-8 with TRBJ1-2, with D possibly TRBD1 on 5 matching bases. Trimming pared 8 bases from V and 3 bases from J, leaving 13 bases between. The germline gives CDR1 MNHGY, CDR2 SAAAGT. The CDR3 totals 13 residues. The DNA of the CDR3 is TGTGCCAGCGTCGAAGGCAGGGACTATGGCTACACCTTC. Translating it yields CASVEGRDYGYTF.

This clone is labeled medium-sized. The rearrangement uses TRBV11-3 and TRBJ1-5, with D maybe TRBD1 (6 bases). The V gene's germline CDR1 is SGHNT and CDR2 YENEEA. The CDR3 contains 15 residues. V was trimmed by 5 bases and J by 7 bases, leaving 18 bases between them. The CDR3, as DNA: TGTGCCAGCAGCGCCGTGGGGGCGGTAGGGCAGCCCCAGCATTTT. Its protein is CASSAVGAVGQPQHF.

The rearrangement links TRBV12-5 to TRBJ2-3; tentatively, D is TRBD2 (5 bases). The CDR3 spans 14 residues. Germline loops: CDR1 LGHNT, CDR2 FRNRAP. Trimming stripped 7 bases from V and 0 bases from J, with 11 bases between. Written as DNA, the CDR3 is TGTGCTAGTGCCGCACTAGGGAGCACAGATACGCAGTATTTT. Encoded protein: CASAALGSTDTQYF.

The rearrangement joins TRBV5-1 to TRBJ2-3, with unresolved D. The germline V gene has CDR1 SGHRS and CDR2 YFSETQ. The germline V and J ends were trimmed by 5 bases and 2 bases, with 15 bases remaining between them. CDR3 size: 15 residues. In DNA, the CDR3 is TGCGCCAGCAGGGACCAGCGAACTAACACAGATACGCAGTATTTT. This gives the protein CASRDQRTNTDTQYF. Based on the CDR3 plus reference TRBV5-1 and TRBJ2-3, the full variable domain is KAGVTQTPRYLIKTRGQQVTLSCSPISGHRSVSWYQQTPGQGLQFLFEYFSETQRNKGNFPGRFSGRQFSNSRSEMNVSTLELGDSALYLCASRDQRTNTDTQYFGPGTRLTVL.

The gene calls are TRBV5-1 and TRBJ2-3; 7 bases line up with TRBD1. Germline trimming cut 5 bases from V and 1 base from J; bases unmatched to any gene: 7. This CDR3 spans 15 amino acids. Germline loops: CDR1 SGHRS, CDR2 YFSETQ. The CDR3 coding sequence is TGCGCCAGCAGTCCTAGGGGGCAGGGCACAGATACGCAGTATTTT. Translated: CASSPRGQGTDTQYF.